Listed below are T cell receptor beta chains from one sample, sequenced in a study of blood T cell repertoires in COVID-19. TCRdb's copy holds only in-frame clones and misses some; the assay was immunoSEQ multiplex PCR. The table includes around 15,000 clones, roughly four fifths detected once. The material sequenced was peripheral blood. The receptors come from a man older than 75 with active COVID-19. Both conserved end residues are part of each CDR3. A D gene is named only where the DNA matches it firmly. The size entry is marked missing in some rows and otherwise reads once, few, many or a size class.

CDR3 length	D gene	J gene	V gene	clone size	CDR3 protein	CDR3 DNA
16	.	TRBJ2-2	TRBV5-1	.	CASSLKGVGDTGELFF	TGCGCCAGCAGCTTGAAGGGGGTTGGTGACACCGGGGAGCTGTTTTTT
13	TRBD2	TRBJ2-1	TRBV6-5	.	CASSTAGAWEQFF	TGTGCCAGCAGTACCGCGGGAGCTTGGGAGCAGTTCTTC
15	.	TRBJ2-2	TRBV5-1	.	CASSLMSGDTGELFF	TGCGCCAGCAGCTTGATGTCAGGGGACACCGGGGAGCTGTTTTTT
16	TRBD1	TRBJ2-2	TRBV5-4	.	CASSLGGQGYTGELFF	TGTGCCAGCAGCTTGGGAGGACAGGGTTATACCGGGGAGCTGTTTTTT
14	.	TRBJ1-2	TRBV2	.	CASSAPGANYGYTF	TGTGCCAGCAGTGCTCCAGGGGCTAACTATGGCTACACCTTC
16	TRBD1	TRBJ2-2	TRBV19	.	CASSITGTGRTGELFF	TGTGCCAGTAGTATAACCGGGACAGGCCGCACCGGGGAGCTGTTTTTT
16	TRBD2	TRBJ2-7	TRBV7-2	.	CASSKISGRSSYEQYF	TGTGCCAGCAGCAAAATTAGCGGGAGGAGCTCCTACGAGCAGTACTTC
17	TRBD2	TRBJ2-3	TRBV19	.	CASKDQGLAGAVDTQYF	TGTGCCAGTAAAGATCAAGGACTAGCGGGAGCCGTTGATACGCAGTATTTT
14	.	TRBJ2-5	TRBV27	.	CASSLYGQQETQYF	TGTGCCAGCAGTTTATATGGACAGCAAGAGACCCAGTACTTC
14	TRBD1	TRBJ1-4	TRBV7-2	.	CASSRGTVGEKLFF	TGTGCCAGCAGCCGTGGGACAGTCGGAGAAAAACTGTTTTTT
12	.	TRBJ2-1	TRBV10-2	.	CASSESASVTFF	TGCGCCAGCAGTGAGAGTGCTAGCGTTACGTTCTTC
15	TRBD2	TRBJ2-7	TRBV9	.	CASSPGLAGGGEQYF	TGTGCCAGCAGTCCTGGACTAGCGGGAGGAGGAGAGCAGTACTTC
14	TRBD2	TRBJ2-7	TRBV5-8	.	CASSQSGAFYEQYF	TGTGCCAGCAGCCAAAGCGGGGCGTTCTACGAGCAGTACTTC
16	TRBD1	TRBJ2-7	TRBV11-2	.	CASSLGLGQASYEQYF	TGTGCCAGCAGCTTAGGGCTGGGACAGGCCTCCTACGAGCAGTACTTC
14	.	TRBJ2-7	TRBV18	.	CASSPRQSSYEQYF	TGTGCCAGCTCACCACGTCAGTCCTCCTACGAGCAGTACTTC
14	TRBD1	TRBJ1-1	TRBV5-1	.	CASSLRTDRGRAFF	TGCGCCAGCAGCTTGCGGACTGACAGGGGGCGAGCTTTCTTT
14	.	TRBJ1-5	TRBV28	.	CASSHGQTNQPQHF	TGTGCCAGCAGCCACGGACAGACCAATCAGCCCCAGCATTTT
18	.	TRBJ1-1	TRBV4-3	.	CASSQEYSSSPLTGEAFF	TGCGCCAGCAGCCAAGAGTATTCTTCCTCCCCCCTAACAGGGGAAGCTTTCTTT
17	.	TRBJ2-3	TRBV18	.	CASSPGEVALKADTQYF	TGTGCCAGCTCACCGGGGGAGGTGGCTCTTAAGGCAGATACGCAGTATTTT
14	.	TRBJ2-3	TRBV5-6	.	CASSLLSGADTQYF	TGTGCCAGCAGCTTGCTCTCAGGGGCAGATACGCAGTATTTT
14	TRBD1	TRBJ2-7	TRBV19	.	CASSWGQSSYEQYF	TGTGCCAGTAGTTGGGGACAGAGCTCCTACGAGCAGTACTTC
14	.	TRBJ2-3	TRBV5-1	few	CASSATVGADTQYF	TGCGCCAGCAGCGCGACTGTAGGGGCAGATACGCAGTATTTT
17	TRBD2	TRBJ2-1	TRBV9	.	CASSTQAGPSSYNEQFF	TGTGCCAGCAGCACTCAAGCGGGGCCGAGCTCCTACAATGAGCAGTTCTTC
17	TRBD2	TRBJ2-3	TRBV19	.	CASRPSTSGRNTDTQYF	TGTGCCAGTAGGCCCAGTACTAGCGGGAGGAACACAGATACGCAGTATTTT
13	.	TRBJ2-3	TRBV6-5	once	CASRNRATDTQYF	TGTGCCAGCAGAAACAGGGCCACAGATACGCAGTATTTT
13	.	TRBJ2-7	TRBV19	once	CASARGGHYEQYF	TGTGCCAGTGCCCGGGGTGGGCACTACGAGCAGTACTTC
15	TRBD1	TRBJ1-4	TRBV6-5	.	CASSRGGAESEKLFF	TGTGCCAGCAGCAGAGGGGGCGCAGAATCTGAAAAACTGTTTTTT
13	TRBD1	TRBJ2-7	TRBV28	.	CASSRQGNYEQYF	TGTGCCAGCAGCAGACAGGGGAACTACGAGCAGTACTTC
14	.	TRBJ1-1	TRBV5-1	.	CASSLEGQNTEAFF	TGCGCCAGCAGCTTAGAGGGACAGAACACTGAAGCTTTCTTT
16	TRBD2	TRBJ2-3	TRBV5-4	.	CASSSKSGRVGDTQYF	TGTGCCAGCAGCTCGAAGAGCGGGAGGGTTGGAGATACGCAGTATTTT
14	.	TRBJ1-2	TRBV28	.	CASRTPGVNYGYTF	TGTGCCAGCAGGACCCCAGGTGTCAACTATGGCTACACCTTC
16	TRBD1	TRBJ1-1	TRBV15	once	CATSRSQGVFFTEAFF	TGTGCCACCAGCAGAAGTCAGGGGGTCTTTTTCACTGAAGCTTTCTTT
15	.	TRBJ2-3	TRBV11-2	.	CASSQTFSPTDTQYF	TGTGCCAGCAGCCAGACTTTTTCCCCCACAGATACGCAGTATTTT
13	.	TRBJ2-5	TRBV6-6	few	CASSQAGGKTQYF	TGTGCCAGCAGCCAAGCAGGGGGGAAGACCCAGTACTTC
16	TRBD2	TRBJ2-1	TRBV2	.	CASRRLAGGVYNEQFF	TGTGCCAGCAGACGACTAGCGGGAGGAGTCTACAATGAGCAGTTCTTC
14	TRBD1	TRBJ1-1	TRBV7-9	.	CASSSGTGSTEAFF	TGTGCCAGCAGCTCCGGGACAGGGAGCACTGAAGCTTTCTTT
14	TRBD2	TRBJ2-3	TRBV7-2	.	CASSFPGGADTQYF	TGTGCCAGCAGCTTCCCGGGGGGGGCAGATACGCAGTATTTT
15	TRBD1	TRBJ1-4	TRBV28	.	CASNRPGQGGEKLFF	TGTGCCAGCAACCGGCCAGGACAGGGGGGTGAAAAACTGTTTTTT
13	TRBD1	TRBJ1-1	TRBV5-4	.	CASSLQGAAEAFF	TGTGCCAGCAGCCTTCAGGGGGCGGCGGAAGCTTTCTTT
13	.	TRBJ1-5	TRBV10-3	few	CAISREWGQPQHF	TGTGCCATCAGCCGGGAGTGGGGTCAGCCCCAGCATTTT
15	.	TRBJ1-1	TRBV9	.	CASSVAGHRGTEAFF	TGTGCCAGCAGCGTAGCGGGACACCGGGGCACTGAAGCTTTCTTT
13	.	TRBJ1-3	TRBV10-1	.	CARFPGSGNTIYF	TGCGCCCGTTTCCCAGGCTCTGGAAACACCATATATTTT
15	TRBD2	TRBJ2-1	TRBV7-2	few	CASSGLAGGSSEQFF	TGTGCCAGCAGTGGACTAGCGGGAGGAAGTAGTGAGCAGTTCTTC